This paragraph covers one T cell receptor beta chain sequence. No antigen is known for it. These data are taken from a study of beta chain features in type 1 diabetes. Study findings and constraints: Patients showed naive, central memory and Treg TCRB repertoires that appeared more similar than those of healthy donors. Researchers could not determine here whether HLA type influences TCRB rearrangement.

All of the isolated RNA was reverse transcribed, so expressed TCRB transcripts were sequenced. Some clones are missing from TCRdb's copy, which holds only in-frame ones; the method was immunoSEQ multiplex PCR. The table records roughly 170,000 clones, less than 15% of them present only once. The V gene lost 5 bases and the J gene lost 5 bases, with 7 bases spanning the gap. This CDR3 is built from 11 residues. Germline V gene lookup returns CDR1 SGHRS and CDR2 YFSETQ. By way of CD45RO/CCR7/CD25/CD127/CD95/CD27, the CD4+ regulatory, stem cell-like memory, central memory and naive cells were sorted. All of the sorted populations showed purity greater than 98%.

The genes are TRBV5-1 and TRBJ1-1; D unclear. This sequence originates from a woman under 30 in good health. The sequencing sample was made of central memory CD4+ T cells from blood. CDR3 sequence reads: CASRRETEAFF. The CDR3 coding sequence is TGCGCCAGCAGGCGGGAGACTGAAGCTTTCTTT.